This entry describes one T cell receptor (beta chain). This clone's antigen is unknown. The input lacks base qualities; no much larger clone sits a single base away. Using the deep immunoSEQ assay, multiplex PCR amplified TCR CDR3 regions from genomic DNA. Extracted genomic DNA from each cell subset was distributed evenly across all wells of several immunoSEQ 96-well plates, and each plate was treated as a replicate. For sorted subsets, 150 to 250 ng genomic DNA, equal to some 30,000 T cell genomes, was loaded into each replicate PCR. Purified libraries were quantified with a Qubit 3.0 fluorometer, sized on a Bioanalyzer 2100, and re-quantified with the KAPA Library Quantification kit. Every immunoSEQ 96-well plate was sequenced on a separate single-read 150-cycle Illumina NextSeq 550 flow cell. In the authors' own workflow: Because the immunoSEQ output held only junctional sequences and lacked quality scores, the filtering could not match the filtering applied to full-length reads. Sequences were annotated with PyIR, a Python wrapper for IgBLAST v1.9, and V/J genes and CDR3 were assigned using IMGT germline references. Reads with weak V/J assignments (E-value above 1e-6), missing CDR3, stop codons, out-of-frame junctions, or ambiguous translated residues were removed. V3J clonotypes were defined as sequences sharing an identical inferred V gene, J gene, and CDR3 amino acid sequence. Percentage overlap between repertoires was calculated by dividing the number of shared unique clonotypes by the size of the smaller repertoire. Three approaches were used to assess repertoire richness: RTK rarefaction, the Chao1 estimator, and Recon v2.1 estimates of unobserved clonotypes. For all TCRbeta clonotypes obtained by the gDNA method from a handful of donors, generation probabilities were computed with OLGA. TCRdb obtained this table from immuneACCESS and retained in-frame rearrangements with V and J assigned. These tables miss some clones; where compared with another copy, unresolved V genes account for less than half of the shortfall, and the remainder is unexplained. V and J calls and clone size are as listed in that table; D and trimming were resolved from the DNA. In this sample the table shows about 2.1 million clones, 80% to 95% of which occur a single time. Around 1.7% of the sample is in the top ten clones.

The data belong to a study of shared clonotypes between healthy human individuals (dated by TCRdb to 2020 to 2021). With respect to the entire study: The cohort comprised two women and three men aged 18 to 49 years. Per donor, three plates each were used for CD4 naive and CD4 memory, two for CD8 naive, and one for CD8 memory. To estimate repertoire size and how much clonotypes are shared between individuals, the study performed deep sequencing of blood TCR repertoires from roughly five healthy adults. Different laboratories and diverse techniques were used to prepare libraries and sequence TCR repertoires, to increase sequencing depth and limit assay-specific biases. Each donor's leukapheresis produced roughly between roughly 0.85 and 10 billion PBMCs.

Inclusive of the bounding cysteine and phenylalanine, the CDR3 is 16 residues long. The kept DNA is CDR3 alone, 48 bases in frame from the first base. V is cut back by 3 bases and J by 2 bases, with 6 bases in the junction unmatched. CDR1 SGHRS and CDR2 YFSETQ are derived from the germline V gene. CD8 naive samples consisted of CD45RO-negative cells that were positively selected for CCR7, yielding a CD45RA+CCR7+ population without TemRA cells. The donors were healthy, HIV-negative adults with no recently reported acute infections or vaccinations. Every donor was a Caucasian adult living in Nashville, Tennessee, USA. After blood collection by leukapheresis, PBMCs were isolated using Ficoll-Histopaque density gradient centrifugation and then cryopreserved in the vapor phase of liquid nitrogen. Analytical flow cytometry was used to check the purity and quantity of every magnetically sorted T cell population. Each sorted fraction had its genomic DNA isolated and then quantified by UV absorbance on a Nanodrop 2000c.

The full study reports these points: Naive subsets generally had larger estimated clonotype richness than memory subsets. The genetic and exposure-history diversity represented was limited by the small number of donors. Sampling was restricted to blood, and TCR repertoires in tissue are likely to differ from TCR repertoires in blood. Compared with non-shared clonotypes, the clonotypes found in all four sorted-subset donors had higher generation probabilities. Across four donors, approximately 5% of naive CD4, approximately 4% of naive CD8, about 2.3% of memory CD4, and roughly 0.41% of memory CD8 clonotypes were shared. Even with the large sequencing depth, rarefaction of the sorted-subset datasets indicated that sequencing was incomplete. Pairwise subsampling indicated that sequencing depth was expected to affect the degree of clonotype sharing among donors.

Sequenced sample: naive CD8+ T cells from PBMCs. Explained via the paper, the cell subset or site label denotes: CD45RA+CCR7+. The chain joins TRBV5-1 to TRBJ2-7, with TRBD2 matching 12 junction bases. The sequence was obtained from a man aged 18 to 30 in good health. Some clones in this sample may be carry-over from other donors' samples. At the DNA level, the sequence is TGCGCCAGCAGCTCGAGGACTAGCGGGAAGACCTACGAGCAGTACTTC. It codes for CASSSRTSGKTYEQYF.